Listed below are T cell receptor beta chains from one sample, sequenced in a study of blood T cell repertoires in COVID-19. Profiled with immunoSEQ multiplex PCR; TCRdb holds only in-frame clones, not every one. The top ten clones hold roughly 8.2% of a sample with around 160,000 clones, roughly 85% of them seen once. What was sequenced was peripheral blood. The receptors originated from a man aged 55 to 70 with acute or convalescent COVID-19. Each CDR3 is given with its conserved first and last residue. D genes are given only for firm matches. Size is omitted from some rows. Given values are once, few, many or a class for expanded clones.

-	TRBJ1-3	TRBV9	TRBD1	TGTGCCAGCAGCGGGGGGGGGACAGGGGCTGGAAACACCATATATTTT	CASSGGGTGAGNTIYF
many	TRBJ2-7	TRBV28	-	TGTGCCAGCAACCTCCCCCGGGAGCCCTACGAGCAGTACTTC	CASNLPREPYEQYF
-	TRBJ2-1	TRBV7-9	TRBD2	TGTGCCAGCAGCTTAGGGCGCGGGACTAGCGGGAACAATGAGCAGTTCTTC	CASSLGRGTSGNNEQFF
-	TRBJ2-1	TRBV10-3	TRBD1	TGTGCCATCAGTGAGTGGCCCCGGGACAGGGGTTACAATGAGCAGTTCTTC	CAISEWPRDRGYNEQFF
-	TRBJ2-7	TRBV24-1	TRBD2	TGTGCCACCAGTGTTAGCGGGGGGGCGGGCGAGCAGTACTTC	CATSVSGGAGEQYF
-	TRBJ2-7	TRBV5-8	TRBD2	TGTGCCAGCAGCTTGGCGCTAGCGGGAGGGATTTTATACGAGCAGTACTTC	CASSLALAGGILYEQYF
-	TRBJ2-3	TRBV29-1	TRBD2	TGCAGCGTTTTCGGACTAGCGGGAGGCGCACGTGATACGCAGTATTTT	CSVFGLAGGARDTQYF
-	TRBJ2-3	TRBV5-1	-	TGCGCCAGCAGCTTGAGGGGGGGAACTAGCACAGATACGCAGTATTTT	CASSLRGGTSTDTQYF
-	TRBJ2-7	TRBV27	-	TGTGCCAGCAGTCCGGGCACCGCCAGGGCGAGAGGCGAGCAGTACTTC	CASSPGTARARGEQYF
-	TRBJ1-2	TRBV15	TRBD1	TGTGCCACCAGCAGAGATCGGCGGACAGGGAGTGGCTACACCTTC	CATSRDRRTGSGYTF
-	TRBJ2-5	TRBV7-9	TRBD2	TGTGCCAGCAGCTTAATCCTAGCGGGAGCTGAGACCCAGTACTTC	CASSLILAGAETQYF
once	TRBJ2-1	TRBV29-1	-	TGCAGCGTTGGAGGGAGCCAACCTGGCTCCTACAATGAGCAGTTCTTC	CSVGGSQPGSYNEQFF
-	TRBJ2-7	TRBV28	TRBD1	TGTGCCAGCAGTCCTACAGGGGAAGGACCCTACGAGCAGTACTTC	CASSPTGEGPYEQYF
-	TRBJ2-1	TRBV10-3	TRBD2	TGTGCCATCAGTGATTGGCTAGCGGGGGACAATGAGCAGTTCTTC	CAISDWLAGDNEQFF
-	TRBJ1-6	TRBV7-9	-	TGTGCCAGCAGCGACCCCGGGACAAACTCACCCCTCCACTTT	CASSDPGTNSPLHF
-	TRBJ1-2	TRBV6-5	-	TGTGCCAGCAGTTCGATGGGGCCTAACTATGGCTACACCTTC	CASSSMGPNYGYTF
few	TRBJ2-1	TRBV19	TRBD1	TGTGCCAGTACTTCCGGGACAGGGAAGGACTACAATGAGCAGTTCTTC	CASTSGTGKDYNEQFF
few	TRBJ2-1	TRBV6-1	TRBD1	TGTGCCAGCAGTGAAGCGGTGACAGGGCGGAATGAGCAGTTCTTC	CASSEAVTGRNEQFF
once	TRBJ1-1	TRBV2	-	TGTGCCAGCACCCCGCAGGGAACGAACACTGAAGCTTTCTTT	CASTPQGTNTEAFF
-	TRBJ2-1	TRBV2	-	TGTGCCAGCAGTCCCCCAACTAGCCGTGAGCAGTTCTTC	CASSPPTSREQFF
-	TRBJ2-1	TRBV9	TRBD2	TGTGCCAGCAGCGTAGGACTAGCGAACTCCTACAATGAGCAGTTCTTC	CASSVGLANSYNEQFF
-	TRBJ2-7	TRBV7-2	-	TGTGCCAGCAGCGGCATCGACAGCTACGAGCAGTACTTC	CASSGIDSYEQYF
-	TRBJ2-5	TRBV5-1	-	TGCGCCAGCAGCCTAGAAGGGGATGGGGAGACCCAGTACTTC	CASSLEGDGETQYF
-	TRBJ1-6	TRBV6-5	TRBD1	TGTGCCAGCAGTACGACAGGGGGCCTCAATTCACCCCTCCACTTT	CASSTTGGLNSPLHF
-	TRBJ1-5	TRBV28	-	TGTGCCAGCAGCTACCTTAAGGGGGAAAATCAGCCCCAGCATTTT	CASSYLKGENQPQHF
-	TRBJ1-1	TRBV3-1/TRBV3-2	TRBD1	TGTGCCAGCAGCCAAAAGGGGGCTCGGAACACTGAAGCTTTCTTT	CASSQKGARNTEAFF
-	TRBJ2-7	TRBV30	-	TGTGCCTGGAGTTTTCGGGTTAGCGTCTTCTACGAGCAGTACTTC	CAWSFRVSVFYEQYF
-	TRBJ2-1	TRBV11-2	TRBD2	TGTGCCAGCAGCACATGGGCGGGAGGGCCAGGGAATGAGCAGTTCTTC	CASSTWAGGPGNEQFF
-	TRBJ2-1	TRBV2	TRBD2	TGTGCCAGCAGAGGACTAGCTCACAATGAGCAGTTCTTC	CASRGLAHNEQFF
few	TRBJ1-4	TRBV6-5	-	TGTGCCAGCAGTCCGGGGACTTCCGTGAAGGAACTGTTTTTT	CASSPGTSVKELFF
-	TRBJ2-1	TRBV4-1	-	TGCGCCAGCAGCCAAACCCGGGTAGATGAGCAGTTCTTC	CASSQTRVDEQFF
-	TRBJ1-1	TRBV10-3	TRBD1	TGTGCCATCAGTGACAGCCCTTGGCAGGGGGCAGCTGAAGCTTTCTTT	CAISDSPWQGAAEAFF
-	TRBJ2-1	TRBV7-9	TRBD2	TGTGCCAGCAGTTTCGACACTAGCGGTTTCAATGAGCAGTTCTTC	CASSFDTSGFNEQFF
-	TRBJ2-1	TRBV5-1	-	TGCGCCAGCAGCTTATCTTACGGGAGTGGGCCCAACAATGAGCAGTTCTTC	CASSLSYGSGPNNEQFF
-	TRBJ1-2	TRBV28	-	TGTGCCAGCAACGAAGGAGGGGTTGGCTACACCTTC	CASNEGGVGYTF
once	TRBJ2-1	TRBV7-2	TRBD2	TGTGCCAGCAGCTTGGGACTACGAGCGGGAGATTATGAGCAGTTCTTC	CASSLGLRAGDYEQFF
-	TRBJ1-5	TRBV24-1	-	TGTGCCACCAGTGACCCCCCTTTGGGAGGGGTGAATCAGCCCCAGCATTTT	CATSDPPLGGVNQPQHF
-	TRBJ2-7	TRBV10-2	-	TGCGCCAGCAAAAGGAGGGGCCTACCGATCGAGCAGTACTTC	CASKRRGLPIEQYF
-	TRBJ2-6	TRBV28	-	TGTGCCAGCAGTTTAACTGCGGGGGCAGGGGCCAACGTCCTGACTTTC	CASSLTAGAGANVLTF
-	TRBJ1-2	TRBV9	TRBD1	TGTGCCAGCAGCCCCCGACAGGGGGCTACCTATGGCTACACCTTC	CASSPRQGATYGYTF
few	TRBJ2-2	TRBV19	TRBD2	TGTGCCAGCCGGACTAGCGGGAGGGGCACCGGGGAGCTGTTTTTT	CASRTSGRGTGELFF
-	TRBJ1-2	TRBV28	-	TGTGCCAGCAGTTTAAAAGAAGCCCCCACCTTC	CASSLKEAPTF
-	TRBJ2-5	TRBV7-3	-	TGTGCCAGCAGCTTAAACAGCCAAGAGACCCAGTACTTC	CASSLNSQETQYF
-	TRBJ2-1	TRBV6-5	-	TGTGCCAGCAGTCCCCCGGGAGAGAATGAGCAGTTCTTC	CASSPPGENEQFF
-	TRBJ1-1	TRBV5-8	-	TGTGCCAGCAGACACGGGTGGAGCACTGAAGCTTTCTTT	CASRHGWSTEAFF
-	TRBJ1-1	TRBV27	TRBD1	TGTGCCAGCAGTCCCAGGGGACAGTTAAACACTGAAGCTTTCTTT	CASSPRGQLNTEAFF
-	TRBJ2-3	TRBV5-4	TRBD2	TGTGCCAGCAGCTTGGTTCGGCGGGAGGGCAACACAGATACGCAGTATTTT	CASSLVRREGNTDTQYF
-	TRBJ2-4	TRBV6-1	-	TGTGCCAGCAGTGAGGGGCCCGAGCGAATTCAGTACTTC	CASSEGPERIQYF